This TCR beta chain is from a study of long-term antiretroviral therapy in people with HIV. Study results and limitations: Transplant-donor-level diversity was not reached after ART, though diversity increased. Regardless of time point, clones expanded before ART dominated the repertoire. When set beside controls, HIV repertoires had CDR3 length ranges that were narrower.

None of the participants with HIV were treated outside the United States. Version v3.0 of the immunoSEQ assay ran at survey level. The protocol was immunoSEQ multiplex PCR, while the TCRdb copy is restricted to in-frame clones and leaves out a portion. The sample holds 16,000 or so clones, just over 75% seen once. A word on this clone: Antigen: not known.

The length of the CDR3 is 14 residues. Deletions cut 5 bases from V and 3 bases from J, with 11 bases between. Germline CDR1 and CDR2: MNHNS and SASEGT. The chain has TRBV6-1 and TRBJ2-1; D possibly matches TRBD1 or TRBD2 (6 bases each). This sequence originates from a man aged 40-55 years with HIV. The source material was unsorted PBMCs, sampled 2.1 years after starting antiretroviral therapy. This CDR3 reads CASSPRGDYNEQFF. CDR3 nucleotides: TGTGCCAGCAGTCCAAGGGGGGACTACAATGAGCAGTTCTTC.